This T cell receptor beta chain appears in the sequencing data of a study of cytomegalovirus exposure and HLA in healthy donors (TCRdb year 2017). Regarding the research as a whole: An earlier analysis of about 530 of the donors reported approximately 280 Gb of sequence data and 95 million to 140 million unique TCR beta sequences obtained from approximately 180 million T cells. An early release that covered several hundred HLA-typed donors contained approximately 300 gigabases of sequencing data and 80 million or so unique TCR sequences. Among the approximately 400 genotyped donors, approximately 76% belonged to the genetic ancestry cluster associated with self-reported Caucasian donors. The study aimed to test whether cataloging public T cell receptors could reveal signatures of past pathogen exposure. The T cell repertoires of 666 subjects were profiled by immunosequencing and related to cytomegalovirus serostatus. In addition to the first cohort of 666 subjects, a separate validation cohort of approximately 110 different subjects was used. High-throughput TCR immunosequencing, statistical association of individual TCRs with disease status, and machine learning were combined to predict cytomegalovirus infection status. A later analysis re-examined previously published TCR beta repertoires from around 670 donors and added high-resolution HLA genotyping to investigate patterns of TCR occurrence. Rather than drawing on any new phenotypic data, the later analysis identified candidate immune exposures from TCR beta sequences and the way those sequences occurred across donors. An earlier analysis of 587 of the donors used high-throughput TCR beta sequencing to judge whether each TCR beta V gene segment behaved as functional or pseudogenic. Donor age, sex, ethnicity and CMV serostatus were compiled together with the repertoire data. Genome-wide SNP genotypes for about 55% of the roughly 670 donors were used in a later genetic analysis, which treated that subset as a discovery cohort. Every discovery cohort repertoire had been produced on one sequencing platform. HLA typing included class I and class II loci at four-digit resolution. The number of donors typed differed by locus, with roughly 620-640 for A, B, C, DRB1 and DQB1, roughly 520 for DQA1, 600 to 610 for DPA1, and some 440 for DPB1. About five DR-DQ haplotypes were treated as single units for association and clustering because of strong linkage in the cohort. Among about 370 genotyped donors of the cohort, an average of about 240,000 unique TCR beta nucleotide sequences was sequenced per donor, of which about 19% were non-productive.

The CDR3 starts with the cysteine, ends with the phenylalanine, and has 13 residues. Solely the CDR3 DNA is kept, with 39 bases framed from the first base. A remark on this clone: Its target antigen remains unknown. Per-base qualities were not stored, and no clone one base away is much larger.

The cohort comprised more than 550 healthy bone marrow donors. Cohort members were all nominally healthy when sampled, although unrecorded immune exposures were likely present. The donor was CMV seronegative and was included in the group of around 320 seronegative cohort members. Each donor provided a peripheral blood sample, and peripheral blood mononuclear cells were used for TCR beta sequencing. The Qiagen DNeasy Blood Extraction Kit was used to extract genomic DNA from the blood cell samples. Study-wide conclusions, independent of this receptor: Across donors, most TCR sequences were observed very rarely, whereas some public TCRs were present in many individuals. In vitro tests confirmed that three of the cytomegalovirus-associated TCR beta chains recognize cytomegalovirus antigens. A group of highly shared sequence variants was considered likely to be a technical artifact of the sequencing pipeline. Several of the top co-occurrence clusters appeared to be linked to parvovirus B19, influenza, CMV and Epstein-Barr virus, according to a later analysis. The only immune exposure information available for the cohort was CMV serostatus. A total of 150 to 200 TCR beta chains were listed by the study as associated with cytomegalovirus. Most CMV-associated TCR beta chains appeared to be HLA-restricted in a later analysis, and the HLA associations seemed to be driven largely by CMV exposure. This cohort had only TCR beta chains sequenced, and the lack of alpha or paired-chain data limited which features could be detected. The authors suggested that the approach could potentially be generalized to other disease states and immunological phenotypes. Roughly uniform sequencing depth across donors was assumed in presence/absence analyses, although this assumption may not hold. In a later analysis, some 18,000 TCR beta sequences were associated with specific HLA alleles at a false discovery rate of 0.05. HLA typing was unavailable for some donors at each locus, so association tests used only the typed subset. A further reported finding was that TCR beta sequences accurately predicted the HLA-A and HLA-B alleles for most subjects in the first cohort. The classifier was reported to diagnose cytomegalovirus status with high specificity and sensitivity in both the original and validation cohorts. In an earlier analysis of some 540 of the donors, most TCR beta V segments appeared in productive rearrangements about 87% or about 30% of the time, broadly matching IMGT annotations. About 15 rarely observed V segments, including chromosome 9 orphons, were excluded from the earlier analysis of about 500 of the donors because counts were too low. Because the 87-base-pair reads could not distinguish some IMGT-functional V segments, including TRBV6-2 and TRBV6-3, those segments were excluded. When HLA alleles, especially DR and DQ, strongly co-occurred, TCR associations were difficult to assign to individual alleles. A later genetic analysis associated a missense DCLRE1C variant with V-gene and J-gene trimming of TCR beta chains, and an independent cohort replicated the association. A later analysis found that TCR association rates varied across HLA loci, with DRB1 alleles showing the most associated TCRs and HLA-C alleles the fewest. Linkage disequilibrium might explain the correlated functional status among segregating V segments, but an unknown experimental factor could not be excluded. A later genetic analysis reported fewer N-insertions in productive TCRs among donors in an Asian-associated ancestry cluster than the roughly 700-donor mean. Compared with equally common non-associated chains, HLA-associated TCR beta chains in a later analysis were more clonally expanded and had lower generation probabilities.

The library was built by means of the immunoSEQ multiplex PCR assay. For the multiplex PCR, a mixture combining 60 forward primers for TCR Vbeta segments and 13 reverse primers for TCR Jbeta segments was used. Amplification of the CDR3 region of rearranged TCR beta genes was performed with a multiplex PCR assay on genomic DNA. The Illumina HiSeq System was used to sequence the amplified TCR beta libraries as 87-base-pair reads. On the authors' methods: A later analysis tallied 70 million to 100 million unique TCR beta chains across the 666 repertoires, and some 10 million of those chains were shared by two or more donors. Raw reads were error-corrected and collapsed into unique sequences by a nearest-neighbor algorithm in which closely related sequences were merged to remove PCR and sequencing errors. V, D and J gene segments were assigned by aligning CDR3 sequences to IMGT reference sequences. For a sequence to be retained, a match of at least six nucleotides to both a V gene segment and a J gene segment was required. A rearrangement counted as productive if the CDR3 had no stop codons and remained in frame with V and J, and every other rearrangement counted as non-productive. Following IMGT convention, CDR3 was defined as the stretch from the second conserved V-encoded cysteine to the conserved J-encoded phenylalanine. The earlier analysis of 587 of the donors excluded any sequence lacking an unambiguous match to a single V gene segment. In an earlier analysis of more than 500 of the donors, a V segment was called functional when productive rearrangements were above 56.7%, and segregating when the standard deviation between donors exceeded 5%. A statistical classification framework was built for diagnosing cytomegalovirus status from the catalog of TCR beta chain sequences. A later analysis assigned V and J genes by comparing TCR nucleotide sequences with IMGT/GENE-DB human TR gene sequences. The TCRdist pipeline was used in a later analysis to assign CDR3 sequences and most-parsimonious VDJ recombination scenarios. In a later analysis, each TCR beta chain was defined by its CDR3 amino acid sequence together with its V-gene family, and reads without a unique V-gene family were excluded. To address suspected cross-contamination and a sequencing artifact, a later analysis removed 592 highly shared, low-generation-probability nucleotide sequences. In a later analysis, a clonal expansion index was calculated for each public chain from normalized within-repertoire ranks of inferred template counts. A later analysis computed generation probabilities with a VDJ recombination model fitted to out-of-frame rearrangements, and checked the results against IGoR. In a later analysis, hypergeometric tests were used to score TCR-TCR, TCR-HLA and TCR-CMV co-occurrence, with a repertoire-size bias correction applied to TCR pairs. In a later analysis, false discovery rates were estimated by permuting HLA or CMV assignments 20 times. A later analysis grouped co-occurring TCRs with DBSCAN, adding TCRdist sequence similarity when clustering within HLA-allele-positive subsets. Co-occurrence clustering excluded repertoires with fewer than 30,000 or more than 120,000 public chains, plus five with anomalous nucleotide sharing. In TCRdb, the immuneACCESS table is reduced to in-frame sequences with V and J assigned. These tables do not hold every clone; where another copy was compared, an unresolved V gene accounts for under half, and the others remain unexplained. From that table come the V and J calls and clone size; the DNA was used to work out D and trimming. The table for this sample lists more than 35,000 clones; about 70% of them were counted only once. The ten most abundant clones make up approximately 4% of the sample.

This clonotype originated in a middle-aged man in good health and CMV-seronegative. The rearrangement joined TRBV21-1 to TRBJ1-1. TRBV21-1 is a recognized pseudogene. Sample: PBMCs. The CDR3 protein is CASSKGTTAEAFF. Here is the DNA: TGTGCCAGCAGCAAAGGTACGACTGCTGAAGCTTTCTTT.